The clone carrying this T cell receptor (beta chain) was picked up a small number of times. Time point indicated: patch test 3, about 24 weeks after DPC sensitization. Treatment noted: therapeutic diphenylcyclopropenone sensitization with weekly scalp DPC. This sample was included in a study of human T cells and chemical hapten exposure. Germline V gene lookup returns CDR1 SGHTA and CDR2 FQGNSA. CDR3 length: 13 residues. With 2 bases removed from V and 7 bases from J, the gap between germline ends came to 6 bases. TCRdb passed the RACE reads through MiXCR, listing each CDR3 protein once. Altogether about 90,000 distinct CDR3 sequences are present, approximately 10% being singletons, with the ten largest covering more than 1%.

Sequenced here: whole blood, sampled in connection with sensitization to the hapten diphenylcyclopropenone (DPC). The clonotype originates from a woman aged 25-40 years with alopecia areata. Some clones in this sample may be carry-over from other donors' samples. The chain employs TRBV7-2 and TRBJ1-6; a possible D gene is TRBD1 (6 bases). The CDR3 bases are TGTGCCAGCAGCTTACAGGGGAATTCACCCCTCCACTTT. It yields the protein CASSLQGNSPLHF.